This T cell receptor beta chain was captured by sequencing in a study of human T cells and chemical hapten exposure (dated by TCRdb to the early 2020s). Regarding the complete study: For sensitization, 2% DPC in acetone was applied to a 2 cm by 2 cm area of upper inner arm skin. Libraries were pooled for sequencing, and variation in per-sample TCR yields was attributed mainly to small differences in library volumes within the pool. For TCR sequencing, blood came from 25 to 35 alopecia patients at anywhere from one to four time points (pre-sensitization, 2, 6 and 24 weeks). The patient cohort, mostly female, included alopecia areata with under or over 50% scalp involvement, alopecia totalis and alopecia universalis. Blood samples were taken from patients before sensitization (week 0) and at 2, 6 and about 24 weeks after DPC sensitization. The study tracked peripheral blood TCR repertoire changes in vivo during primary and secondary sensitization to the hapten diphenylcyclopropenone (DPC) in alopecia patients. Throughout the study period of 20 to 25 weeks, patients also received therapeutic DPC doses to the scalp every week. Patch tests used Finn chambers with 0.01% DPC on the upper back, scored after 6 days by International Contact Dermatitis Research Group standards. Findings and caveats that apply to the study as a whole: The number of PT1 expanded TCRs positively correlated with patch test score, significant at thresholds 8, 16 and 32 but not 4. After repeated subsampling, changes were observed in the strength of the expansion versus patch-test correlation and in the threshold at which the correlation became significant. All patients had alopecia, a presumed autoimmune disease, so their immune response might differ from that of healthy individuals. No change with DPC sensitization was found in the number of TCRs above 1 in 1000 frequency, and no evidence of global repertoire structure alterations was found. Significantly more large CDR3 similarity clusters were formed by expanded TCRs than by pre-sensitization or healthy control sets, consistent with antigen-driven responses.

About this clonotype itself: Its antigen is currently not known. No qualities accompany the bases; no much larger clone lies one base away.

The method was RACE. Sequenced using a NextSeq 500. Library preparation attached unique molecular identifiers to individual cDNA molecules for quantitative, reproducible TCR counting. For every blood RNA sample, sequencing covered both the TCR alpha and TCR beta chains. Per the authors' processing: Samples had a median of roughly 91,000 TCRs, with a range from 23,224 to 690,600. V, J and CDR3 annotation of the TCR reads was carried out using the Decombinator software suite. To make PS versus PT1 abundance plots, every sample was subsampled to the same number of TCRs (28,000). TCRs were defined as expanded if absent before sensitization and observed at least eight times at the 2-week time point. TCRdb reworked the public reads: Q25 trimming with fastp, MiXCR clone assembly, productive beta chains retained. Each entry merges the rows of one CDR3 protein and shows their most common DNA and genes. TCRdb assigned the V and J calls; the authors' analysis was not used. This sample is represented by about 54,000 distinct CDR3 sequences; about 10% of them were singletons. Of the sample, under 2% is held by the ten largest clones.

Per the germline V gene, MNHNS is the CDR1 and SASEGT is the CDR2. The junction shows trimming of 6 bases on V and 2 bases on J, plus 10 bases between the germline ends. The CDR3 sequence holds 13 residues, the cysteine and phenylalanine included. The retained sequence is limited to the CDR3, 39 bases, with the frame set at the first base. This specimen's time point label, interpreted: patch test 2, 6 weeks after DPC sensitization. The label giving this sample's treatment or condition can be read as: therapeutic diphenylcyclopropenone sensitization with weekly scalp DPC. Blood at each patch-test visit was drawn before the patch test was applied. Patients were eligible if aged 18 to 70, diagnosed with alopecia and judged suitable for DPC therapy, and pregnant patients were excluded. Total RNA was extracted from unfractionated whole blood that had been collected in Tempus Blood RNA tubes.

The chain is made from TRBV6-1 and TRBJ1-1, with no D gene named confidently. The sequence derives from a woman in her 50s with alopecia areata. Some clones in this sample may be carry-over from other donors' samples. Sequencing used whole blood, obtained in connection with sensitization to the hapten diphenylcyclopropenone (DPC). The DNA is TGTGCCAGCAGCAGATACACCAACACTGAAGCTTTCTTT. Its protein reads: CASSRYTNTEAFF.